The present T cell receptor beta chain was sequenced within a study of read filtering for tumor transcriptome and immune sequencing. Study-wide context: Fewer than 10 patients were R-ISS I, roughly 15 were R-ISS II, about seven were R-ISS III. Study-level points and caveats: Sorted CD138-negative bone marrow cells were not purified T cells. RNA-seq captured clonotypes less deeply and reliably than IR-seq.

Molecular barcoded adaptors covering alpha/delta and beta/gamma chains were used on approximately 400 ng RNA. Each CDR3 protein is one row after TCRdb ran MiXCR on the reads. The sample contains some 40,000 distinct CDR3 sequences, approximately 14% of which appear only once. V shed 0 bases, J shed 3 bases, and the junction held 2 bases outside the gene matches. The germline CDR1 and CDR2 sequences are MGHRA and YSYEKL. The CDR3 runs to 16 residues. On this clonotype: The target antigen is unknown.

The receptor was isolated from a donor at least 40 years old with multiple myeloma. The chain joins TRBV4-1 to TRBJ2-2; TRBD1 matches at 9 bases. Sequencing was performed on a population of CD138-negative cells sorted from bone marrow. DNA of the CDR3: TGCGCCAGCAGCCAAGACGGGACAGGGTACACCGGGGAGCTGTTTTTT. It codes for CASSQDGTGYTGELFF.